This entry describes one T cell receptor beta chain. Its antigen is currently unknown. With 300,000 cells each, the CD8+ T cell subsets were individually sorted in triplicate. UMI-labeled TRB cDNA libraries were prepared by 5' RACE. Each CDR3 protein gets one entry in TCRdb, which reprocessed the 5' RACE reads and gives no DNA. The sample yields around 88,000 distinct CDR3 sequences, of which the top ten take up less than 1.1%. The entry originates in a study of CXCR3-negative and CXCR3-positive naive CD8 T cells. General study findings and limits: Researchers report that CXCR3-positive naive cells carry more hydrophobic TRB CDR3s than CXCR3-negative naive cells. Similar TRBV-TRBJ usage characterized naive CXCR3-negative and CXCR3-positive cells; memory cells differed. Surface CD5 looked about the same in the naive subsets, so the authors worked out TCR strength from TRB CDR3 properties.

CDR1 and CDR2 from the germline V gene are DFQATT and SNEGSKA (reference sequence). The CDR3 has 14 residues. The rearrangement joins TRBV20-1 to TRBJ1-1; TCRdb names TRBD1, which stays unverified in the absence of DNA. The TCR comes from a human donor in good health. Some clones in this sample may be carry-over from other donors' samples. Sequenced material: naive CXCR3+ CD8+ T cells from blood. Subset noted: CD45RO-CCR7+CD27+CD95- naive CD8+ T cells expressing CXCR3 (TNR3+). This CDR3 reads CSASKQGESTEAFF.